The present T cell receptor beta chain was sequenced within a study of T-cell memory formation after mild COVID-19. Study-wide background: Clusters were largely donor specific. Overall study findings and caveats: Clones that got smaller from day 15 to 85 had even CD4/CD8, while clones growing later tipped toward CD4+. Second-wave clones that peaked on day 37 lacked confirmed SARS-CoV-2 specificity.

V was shortened by 4 bases and J by 7 bases, with 17 bases between the two germline ends. Germline V gives CDR1 DFQATT, CDR2 SNEGSKA (reference sequence). The CDR3 length is 13 residues. TCRdb passed the 5' RACE reads through MiXCR, listing each CDR3 protein once. Counted here are 450,000 to 700,000 distinct CDR3 sequences, around 17% occurring once; the ten biggest clones make up around 11%. This clonotype was recorded a few times. The antigen is undetermined. This clonotype was sampled from an adult woman who had mild COVID-19 (a few samples of this study predate the infection). Cell type and time point are not known. The chain is built from TRBV20-1 and TRBJ2-7, with TRBD1 as a possible D gene (6 bases). The sequenced material came from PBMCs or a T cell subset sorted from them (not recorded which). The CDR3 DNA reads TGCAGTGCTAAATCGGCAGGGGATCAGGAGCAGTACTTC. Translation: CSAKSAGDQEQYF.